This TCR beta chain was recorded in a study of T-cell memory formation after mild COVID-19. Study-level points and caveats: Researchers report contracting CD4+ clones mostly in CM and EM, with CD8+ clones in EMRA.

Per the germline V gene, CDR1 is LNHNV and CDR2 is YYDKDF (reference sequence). V was trimmed by 8 bases and J by 4 bases, leaving 11 bases between them. This CDR3 spans 12 amino acids. Using constant-segment primers, 5'RACE produced TCR alpha and TCR beta cDNA libraries carrying sample barcodes and UMIs. TCRdb itself ran the 5' RACE reads through MiXCR, one entry per CDR3 protein. The sample has 450,000 to 650,000 distinct CDR3 sequences, roughly 22% seen once. With regard to this clonotype: The antigen is undetermined.

This chain connects TRBV15 to TRBJ2-5, with a tentative D call TRBD1 (5 bases). This clonotype was sampled from an adult woman who had mild COVID-19 (a few samples of this study predate the infection). Cell type and time point are not known. Specimen: PBMCs or a T cell subset sorted from them (not recorded which). DNA of the CDR3: TGTGCCACCGGAGACAGTACAGAGACCCAGTACTTC. Translating gives CATGDSTETQYF. Complete variable domain (other parts from reference TRBV15 and TRBJ2-5): DAMVIQNPRYQVTQFGKPVTLSCSQTLNHNVMYWYQQKSSQAPKLLFHYYDKDFNNEADTPDNFQSRRPNTSFCFLDIRSPGLGDTAMYLCATGDSTETQYFGPGTRLLVL.